A selection of T cell receptor beta chains follows, all from one sample in a study of cytomegalovirus exposure and HLA in healthy donors. Clones were read by immunoSEQ multiplex PCR, and TCRdb kept only the in-frame ones, dropping some. The profile shows more than 140,000 clones, roughly nine tenths of them singletons. The specimen was PBMCs. These receptor sequences come from a woman under 30 in good health and CMV-seropositive. Both conserved end residues are part of each CDR3. Fields, in order: clone size, V gene, J gene, D gene, CDR3 protein. The D gene is left open where the match is weak. Some rows mark clone size as missing; the rest say once, few, many or name a class of expanded clone.

-,TRBV11-3,TRBJ2-7,-,CASSRGTSYEQYF
-,TRBV18,TRBJ1-1,TRBD1,CASSPPNRGQGGTEAFF
-,TRBV27,TRBJ1-5,-,CASRQGVSNQPQHF
-,TRBV14,TRBJ2-3,-,CASSQGPGWSDTQYF
-,TRBV7-9,TRBJ2-5,-,CASSTIGMRETQYF
-,TRBV30,TRBJ1-1,TRBD1,CAWIGWTGEAFF
-,TRBV6-5,TRBJ1-2,-,CASRTIDGYTF
-,TRBV5-5,TRBJ2-7,TRBD2,CASSLARPSGAYEQYF
-,TRBV5-1,TRBJ1-3,-,CASSLGGFSSGNTIYF
-,TRBV5-1,TRBJ2-5,TRBD1,CASSRGGELQETQYF
once,TRBV5-1,TRBJ2-5,TRBD1,CASSVGQGRETQYF
-,TRBV9,TRBJ2-7,-,CASSPHEGGLTYEQYF
-,TRBV11-2,TRBJ2-5,TRBD2,CASTGGSTETQYF